Each of the 30 T cell receptor beta chains below was sequenced from the same sample in a study of blood T cell repertoires in COVID-19. Method: immunoSEQ multiplex PCR; TCRdb's copy keeps in-frame clones and lacks some. The sample records some 120,000 clones, around 87% being singletons. Sequenced material: peripheral blood. Source of these receptors: an older woman with acute or convalescent COVID-19.

The chain is built from TRBV5-4 and TRBJ2-1; no clear D. The germline V and J ends were trimmed by 4 bases and 0 bases, with 8 bases remaining between them. The CDR3 runs to 14 residues. Germline lookup yields CDR1 SGHNT and CDR2 YYREEE (reference sequence). The CDR3 region has the DNA TGTGCCAGCAGCAGAGCGAGCTCCTACAATGAGCAGTTCTTC. This gives the protein CASSRASSYNEQFF. The full variable domain, completed using reference TRBV5-4 and TRBJ2-1, is ETGVTQSPTHLIKTRGQQVTLRCSSQSGHNTVSWYQQALGQGPQFIFQYYREEENGRGNFPPRFSGLQFPNYSSELNVNALELDDSALYLCASSRASSYNEQFFGPGTRLTVL.

In its sample, this clone was seen once. The chain employs TRBV3-1 (or the pseudogene TRBV3-2) and TRBJ1-1; D is perhaps TRBD1 (5 bases). CDR1 is LGHDT and CDR2 is YNNKEL in the germline V gene (reference sequence). V was clipped by 3 bases and J by 2 bases, with 10 bases between them. The length of the CDR3 is 14 residues. The CDR3 sequence: CASSHAQGNTEAFF. DNA for the CDR3: TGTGCCAGCAGCCATGCTCAGGGCAACACTGAAGCTTTCTTT.

The chain recombines TRBV28 with TRBJ1-5, with D possibly TRBD1 on 6 matching bases. Germline CDR1 is MDHEN and CDR2 is SYDVKM. The V end lost 5 bases, the J end lost 2 bases, and 13 bases lay between the germline ends. The CDR3 sequence is 15 residues long. CDR3 nucleotides: TGTGCCAGCAGTATCACAGGGTGGCGCAATCAGCCCCAGCATTTT. Its translation: CASSITGWRNQPQHF. Complete variable domain (other parts from reference TRBV28 and TRBJ1-5): DVKVTQSSRYLVKRTGEKVFLECVQDMDHENMFWYRQDPGLGLRLIYFSYDVKMKEKGDIPEGYSVSREKKERFSLILESASTNQTSMYLCASSITGWRNQPQHFGDGTRLSIL.

The chain links TRBV7-2 to TRBJ1-6; 7 nucleotides align to TRBD1. Germline CDR1 is SGHTA and CDR2 is FQGNSA. CDR3 length equals 14 residues. The ends lost 5 bases at V and 6 bases at J; junction bases unmatched: 4. CDR3 sequence (DNA): TGTGCCAGCAGCGAAGGGACAGCTAATTCACCCCTCCACTTT. This sequence encodes CASSEGTANSPLHF.

The J gene is TRBJ2-2, the V gene TRBV5-1; TRBD2 agrees at 8 bases. The CDR3 runs 15 residues. Germline CDR1 and CDR2: SGHRS and YFSETQ. V lost 2 bases to trimming and J lost 5 bases; unmatched junction nucleotides: 5. The CDR3, as DNA: TGCGCCAGCAGCTTAGCGGGAGAGGTTACCGGGGAGCTGTTTTTT. This encodes CASSLAGEVTGELFF. Complete variable domain (other parts from reference TRBV5-1 and TRBJ2-2): KAGVTQTPRYLIKTRGQQVTLSCSPISGHRSVSWYQQTPGQGLQFLFEYFSETQRNKGNFPGRFSGRQFSNSRSEMNVSTLELGDSALYLCASSLAGEVTGELFFGEGSRLTVL.

This chain uses TRBV3-1 (or the pseudogene TRBV3-2) with TRBJ1-2; D perhaps matches TRBD1 (5 bases). Trimming cost V 0 bases and J 4 bases, with 12 bases left between them. Per germline, CDR1 LGHDT and CDR2 YNNKEL (reference sequence). This CDR3 region has 15 residues. This CDR3 reads CASSQDPTALYGYTF. The CDR3 DNA reads as TGTGCCAGCAGCCAAGACCCGACAGCGCTCTATGGCTACACCTTC.

V gene TRBV11-3 combines with J gene TRBJ2-3, with no clear D. The V gene's germline CDR1 is SGHNT and CDR2 YENEEA. Trimming removed 1 base from V and 0 bases from J, with 8 bases in between. CDR3 size: 15 residues. The CDR3 nucleotides are TGTGCCAGCAGCTTAGGCGGCACTAGCACAGATACGCAGTATTTT. Translation: CASSLGGTSTDTQYF.

J is TRBJ2-3 and V is TRBV24-1, with 7 bases lining up with TRBD1. CDR1 is KGHDR, CDR2 SFDVKD, per germline. The CDR3 is made up of 14 amino acids. With V trimmed by 6 bases and J by 4 bases, 6 bases remained unmatched. CDR3 in amino acids: CATSRQGRADTQYF. CDR3 sequence (DNA): TGTGCCACCAGTAGACAGGGACGGGCAGATACGCAGTATTTT.

V gene TRBV2 combines with J gene TRBJ1-5, with a possible D match to TRBD1 (6 bases). V dropped 4 bases and J dropped 3 bases, with 16 bases sitting between them. Germline V lookup: CDR1 SNHLY, CDR2 FYNNEI. This CDR3 has 16 amino acids. CDR3 loop: CASSGNLQGNNQPQHF. The CDR3 nucleotides read TGTGCCAGCAGTGGGAATCTCCAGGGGAACAATCAGCCCCAGCATTTT.

CDR3 DNA sequence: TGTGCCAGCAGCCCCGGGGACAGGGGGCTTTCTGGCTACACCTTC. Translating it yields CASSPGDRGLSGYTF. The gene calls are TRBV3-1 (or the pseudogene TRBV3-2) and TRBJ1-2, with 12 bases matching TRBD1. V lost 4 bases, J lost 7 bases, and 7 bases stayed unmatched. The CDR3 covers 15 residues. Germline V gene lookup returns CDR1 LGHDT and CDR2 YNNKEL (reference sequence).

The chain has TRBV30 and TRBJ1-1; possible D gene TRBD1, 5 bases. Germline V gene lookup returns CDR1 GTSNPN and CDR2 SVGIG (reference sequence). The CDR3 has 13 amino acids. V was clipped by 3 bases and J by 1 base, with 9 bases between them. This chain's CDR3 is CAWSLQANTEAFF. The CDR3 bases are TGTGCCTGGAGCCTACAGGCGAACACTGAAGCTTTCTTT.

As concerns this clone: The sample holds other DNA sequences that translate to the same CDR3. The chain joins TRBV3-1 (or the pseudogene TRBV3-2) to TRBJ1-6; TRBD1 aligns across 9 bases. Germline V gene lookup returns CDR1 LGHDT and CDR2 YNNKEL (reference sequence). The CDR3 is 14 amino acids. V shed 4 bases and J 9 bases; nucleotides not matched to a gene: 4. The CDR3 here is CASSLGQGSSPLHF. The CDR3 region has the DNA TGTGCCAGCAGCCTGGGACAGGGCAGTTCACCCCTCCACTTT.

V gene TRBV14 combines with J gene TRBJ2-7; D not resolved. The CDR3 is made up of 12 amino acids. The V end lost 4 bases, the J end lost 3 bases, and 7 bases lay between the germline ends. The germline gives CDR1 SGHDN, CDR2 FVKESK. CDR3 in DNA: TGTGCCAGCAGCCGGAGCCTCTACGAGCAGTACTTC. Encoded protein: CASSRSLYEQYF.

V and J are TRBV5-4 and TRBJ2-5; D perhaps matches TRBD1 (6 bases). V lost 0 bases and J 4 bases, leaving 13 bases between the germline ends. Per germline, CDR1 SGHNT and CDR2 YYREEE (reference sequence). This CDR3 has 15 amino acids. The DNA of the CDR3 is TGTGCCAGCAGCTTGGATCAGGGGTCCAGAGAGACCCAGTACTTC. Protein: CASSLDQGSRETQYF.

The chain links TRBV7-8 to TRBJ2-1; the D gene is possibly TRBD1 (6 bases). The germline V gene has CDR1 SGHVS and CDR2 FQNEAQ. V was shortened by 1 base and J by 7 bases, with 14 bases between the two germline ends. The CDR3 contains 15 residues. The CDR3 DNA reads as TGTGCCAGCAGCTTAGAGGTGGGGGCGCAGAATGAGCAGTTCTTC. This gives the protein CASSLEVGAQNEQFF.

The rearrangement links TRBV11-2 to TRBJ2-1; TRBD1 aligns across 8 bases. Germline CDR1 is SGHAT and CDR2 is FQNNGV. There are 14 residues in the CDR3. The V segment lost 3 bases and the J segment 9 bases; nucleotides outside the gene matches: 7. DNA for the CDR3: TGTGCCAGCAGCTTGGACAGGGTACTGGGTGAGCAGTTCTTC. Its protein is CASSLDRVLGEQFF.

V is TRBV5-6 and J is TRBJ2-2, with D possibly matching TRBD2 (5 bases). Trimming stripped 0 bases from V and 1 base from J, with 10 bases between. Germline V lookup: CDR1 SGHDT, CDR2 YYEEEE. This CDR3 has 16 residues. Here the CDR3 DNA reads TGTGCCAGCAGCTTGGAACTAGGCAGGAACACCGGGGAGCTGTTTTTT. It translates to CASSLELGRNTGELFF.

This sequence joins TRBV5-6 and TRBJ2-5; 10 nucleotides agree with TRBD1. This CDR3 comprises 17 residues. J lost 4 bases, V lost 0 bases, and 9 bases had no gene match. Per germline, CDR1 SGHDT and CDR2 YYEEEE. The CDR3 nucleotides read TGTGCCAGCAGCTTGGTCCGGGACAGGGGAAGGACAGAGACCCAGTACTTC. It yields the protein CASSLVRDRGRTETQYF. Full variable domain (rest looked up from reference TRBV5-6 and TRBJ2-5): DAGVTQSPTHLIKTRGQQVTLRCSPKSGHDTVSWYQQALGQGPQFIFQYYEEEERQRGNFPDRFSGHQFPNYSSELNVNALLLGDSALYLCASSLVRDRGRTETQYFGPGTRLLVL.

V gene TRBV7-8 combines with J gene TRBJ2-1, with 7 positions matching TRBD2. The CDR3 runs to 15 residues. Per the germline V gene, CDR1 is SGHVS and CDR2 is FQNEAQ. The ends lost 3 bases at V and 2 bases at J; junction bases unmatched: 4. CDR3 region: CASSFSSGTYNEQFF. CDR3 sequence (DNA): TGTGCCAGCAGCTTTTCAAGCGGGACCTACAATGAGCAGTTCTTC.

The chain carries TRBV9 and TRBJ2-2, with unresolved D. The CDR3 totals 14 residues. From germline, CDR1 is SGDLS and CDR2 YYNGEE. V dropped 0 bases and J dropped 1 base, with 4 bases sitting between them. CDR3 sequence reads: CASSVGQNTGELFF. The DNA of the CDR3 is TGTGCCAGCAGCGTAGGACAGAACACCGGGGAGCTGTTTTTT.

The chain employs TRBV11-3 and TRBJ2-1; 10 bases fit TRBD1. V shed 2 bases and J 4 bases; nucleotides not matched to a gene: 5. The CDR3 runs 16 residues. CDR1 is SGHNT and CDR2 is YENEEA in the germline V gene. The CDR3 loop reads CASSLRDRGFYNEQFF. The DNA of the CDR3 is TGTGCCAGCAGCTTACGGGACAGGGGTTTTTACAATGAGCAGTTCTTC.

The chain carries TRBV18 and TRBJ2-5; 7 bases map to TRBD2. Trimming removed 2 bases from V and 3 bases from J; junction bases left unmatched: 6. CDR1 and CDR2 (germline): KGHSH, LQKENI. The CDR3 length is 15 residues. The CDR3 coding sequence is TGTGCCAGCTCACCAAAAACGGGAGGAGAAGAGACCCAGTACTTC. This gives the protein CASSPKTGGEETQYF.

A single count supports this clone. V is TRBV5-1 and J is TRBJ2-4; 7 bases line up with TRBD2. V dropped 0 bases and J dropped 9; count of bases not matched to a gene: 9. Germline V lookup: CDR1 SGHRS, CDR2 YFSETQ. The CDR3 contains 15 residues. In DNA form, the CDR3 reads TGCGCCAGCAGCTTGGAAGGCGGGAGAGGCGGCATTCAGTACTTC. It encodes CASSLEGGRGGIQYF.

This clone was counted a single time. The rearrangement links TRBV9 to TRBJ1-3, with TRBD1 identical over 12 bases. The length of the CDR3 is 15 residues. Per the germline V gene, CDR1 is SGDLS and CDR2 is YYNGEE. With V trimmed by 4 bases and J by 6 bases, 5 bases remained unmatched. The CDR3 DNA reads TGTGCCAGCAGCCCTGGGACAGGGGGCGAAAACACCATATATTTT. Translating it yields CASSPGTGGENTIYF. Complete variable domain (other parts from reference TRBV9 and TRBJ1-3): DSGVTQTPKHLITATGQRVTLRCSPRSGDLSVYWYQQSLDQGLQFLIQYYNGEERAKGNILERFSAQQFPDLHSELNLSSLELGDSALYFCASSPGTGGENTIYFGEGSWLTVV.

In DNA, the CDR3 is TGTGCCAGCAGCCCCGAGGATAGCACAGATACGCAGTATTTT. Protein: CASSPEDSTDTQYF. The chain employs TRBV9 and TRBJ2-3, with D uncertain. The V end was cut by 4 bases, the J end by 0 bases, with 9 bases between. Germline CDR1 reads SGDLS; CDR2 reads YYNGEE. The CDR3 totals 14 residues.

The J gene is TRBJ2-2, the V gene TRBV19; D remains unclear. The CDR3 sequence is 13 residues long. Germline V gene lookup returns CDR1 LNHDA and CDR2 SQIVND (reference sequence). The V and J ends lost 2 bases and 1 base respectively, with 2 bases between them. CDR3 in amino acids: CASSILNTGELFF. The DNA for the CDR3 is TGTGCCAGTAGTATACTGAACACCGGGGAGCTGTTTTTT.

In this sample, this clone turned up a few times. This rearrangement joins TRBV27 to TRBJ1-4, with D hard to call. CDR1 is MNHEY and CDR2 is SMNVEV in the germline V gene (reference sequence). Trimming removed 6 bases at V and 3 bases at J, with 11 bases between. The CDR3 extends over 14 amino acids. Here the CDR3 reads CASSPTGSNEKLFF. In nucleotides, the CDR3 is TGTGCCAGCAGCCCTACGGGGTCTAATGAAAAACTGTTTTTT.

The chain couples TRBV14 to TRBJ1-2; possibly TRBD1 for D (6 bases). V lost 1 base to trimming and J lost 5 bases, with 11 bases between them. Germline CDR1 reads SGHDN; CDR2 reads FVKESK. CDR3 length equals 14 residues. The CDR3 is CASSQVGQIYGYTF. CDR3 sequence (DNA): TGTGCCAGCAGCCAAGTAGGACAGATTTATGGCTACACCTTC.

This rearrangement joins TRBV3-1 (or the pseudogene TRBV3-2) to TRBJ1-1, with D maybe TRBD1 (5 bases). The V gene lost 3 bases and the J gene lost 4 bases, with 9 bases spanning the gap. Germline CDR1 LGHDT, CDR2 YNNKEL (reference sequence). This CDR3 region has 13 residues. The CDR3 DNA sequence: TGTGCCAGCAGCCAGCCCGGGGGCACTGAAGCTTTCTTT. Its protein is CASSQPGGTEAFF.

The rearrangement uses TRBV6-1 and TRBJ1-6, with TRBD1 matching 8 bases. J was trimmed by 11 bases and V by 3 bases; bases with no gene match: 15. This CDR3 spans 17 amino acids. CDR1 and CDR2 (germline): MNHNS, SASEGT. This CDR3 reads CASSDFISGGVNPPLHF. The CDR3 nucleotides are TGTGCCAGCAGTGATTTCATTTCAGGGGGCGTGAATCCACCCCTCCACTTT.